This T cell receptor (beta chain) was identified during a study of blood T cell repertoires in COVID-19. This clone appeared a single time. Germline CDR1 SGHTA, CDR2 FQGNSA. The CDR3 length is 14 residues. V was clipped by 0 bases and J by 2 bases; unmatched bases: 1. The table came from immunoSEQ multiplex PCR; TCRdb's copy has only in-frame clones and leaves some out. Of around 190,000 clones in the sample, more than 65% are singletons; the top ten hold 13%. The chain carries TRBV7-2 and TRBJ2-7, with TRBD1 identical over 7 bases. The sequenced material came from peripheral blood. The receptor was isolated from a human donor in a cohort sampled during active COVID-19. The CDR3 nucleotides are TGTGCCAGCAGCTTAGCAGGGGGCCCCTACGAGCAGTACTTC. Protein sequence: CASSLAGGPYEQYF.